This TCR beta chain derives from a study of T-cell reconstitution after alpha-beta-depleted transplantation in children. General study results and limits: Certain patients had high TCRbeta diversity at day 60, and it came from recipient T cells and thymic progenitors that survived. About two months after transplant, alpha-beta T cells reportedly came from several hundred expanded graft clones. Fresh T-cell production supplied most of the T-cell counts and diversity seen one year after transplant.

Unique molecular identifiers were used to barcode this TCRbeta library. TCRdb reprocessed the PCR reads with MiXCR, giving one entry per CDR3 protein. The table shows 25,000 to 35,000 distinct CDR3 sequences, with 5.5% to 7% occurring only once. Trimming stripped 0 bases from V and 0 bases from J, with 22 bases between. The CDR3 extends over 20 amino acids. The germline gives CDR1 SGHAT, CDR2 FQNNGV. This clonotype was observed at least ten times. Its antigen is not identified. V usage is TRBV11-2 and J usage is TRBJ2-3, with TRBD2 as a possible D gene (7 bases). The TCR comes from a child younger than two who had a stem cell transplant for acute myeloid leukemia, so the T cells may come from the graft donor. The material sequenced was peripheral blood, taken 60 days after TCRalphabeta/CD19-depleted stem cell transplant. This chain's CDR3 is CASSLEIRMRRGGSTDTQYF. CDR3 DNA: TGTGCCAGCAGCTTAGAAATCCGTATGAGGAGGGGGGGAAGCACAGATACGCAGTATTTT.